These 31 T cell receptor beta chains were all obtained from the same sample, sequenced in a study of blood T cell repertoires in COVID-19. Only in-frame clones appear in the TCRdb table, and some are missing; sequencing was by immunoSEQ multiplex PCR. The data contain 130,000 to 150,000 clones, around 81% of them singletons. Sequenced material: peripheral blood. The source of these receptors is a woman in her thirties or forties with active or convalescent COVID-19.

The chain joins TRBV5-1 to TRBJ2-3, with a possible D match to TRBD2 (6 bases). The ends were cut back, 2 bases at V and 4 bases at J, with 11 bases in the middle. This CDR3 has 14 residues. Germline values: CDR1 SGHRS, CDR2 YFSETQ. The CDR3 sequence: CASSLVGSSDTQYF. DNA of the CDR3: TGCGCCAGCAGCTTAGTCGGGAGTTCAGATACGCAGTATTTT.

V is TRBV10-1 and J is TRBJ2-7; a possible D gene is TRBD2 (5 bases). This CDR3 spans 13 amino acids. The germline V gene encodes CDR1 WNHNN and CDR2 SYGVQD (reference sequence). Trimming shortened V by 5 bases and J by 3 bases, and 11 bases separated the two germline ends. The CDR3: CASSPGRGYEQYF. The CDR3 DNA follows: TGCGCCAGCAGTCCAGGACGGGGCTACGAGCAGTACTTC.

This CDR3 is CASSPYPGGGYNEQFF. The CDR3, as DNA: TGTGCCAGCAGCCCCTATCCGGGAGGGGGCTACAATGAGCAGTTCTTC. The chain is built from TRBV28 and TRBJ2-1; 8 bases align to TRBD2. The germline V gene encodes CDR1 MDHEN and CDR2 SYDVKM. The CDR3 totals 16 residues. V lost 6 bases to trimming and J lost 3 bases; unmatched junction nucleotides: 10.

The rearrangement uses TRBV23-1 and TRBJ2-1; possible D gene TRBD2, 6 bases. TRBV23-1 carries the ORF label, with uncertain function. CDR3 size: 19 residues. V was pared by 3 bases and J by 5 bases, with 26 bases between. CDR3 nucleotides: TGCGCCAGCAGTCAGTCCACACGGTCAGTGGGACTTGGGGACAATGAGCAGTTCTTC. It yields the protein CASSQSTRSVGLGDNEQFF.

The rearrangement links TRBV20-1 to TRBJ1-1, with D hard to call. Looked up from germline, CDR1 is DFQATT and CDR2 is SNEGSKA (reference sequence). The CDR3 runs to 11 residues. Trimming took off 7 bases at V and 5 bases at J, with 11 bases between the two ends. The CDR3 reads CSVTHQTEAFF. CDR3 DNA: TGCAGTGTCACCCACCAGACTGAAGCTTTCTTT.

The CDR3 DNA follows: TGTGCCAGCACCTCTGAGGGGGTTGGCCGCCAGGTTAACACTGAAGCTTTCTTT. This gives the protein CASTSEGVGRQVNTEAFF. V usage is TRBV27 and J usage is TRBJ1-1; TRBD1 is a possible D gene (6 bases). In germline, CDR1 is MNHEY, CDR2 SMNVEV (reference sequence). CDR3 length equals 18 residues. Trimming left V 7 bases short and J 2 bases short, with 26 bases between.

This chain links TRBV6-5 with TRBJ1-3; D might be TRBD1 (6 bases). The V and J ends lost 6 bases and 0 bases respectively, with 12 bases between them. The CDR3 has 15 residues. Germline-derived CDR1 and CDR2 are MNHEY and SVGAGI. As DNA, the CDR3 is TGTGCCAGCAGGCCGGGACACTTCTCTGGAAACACCATATATTTT. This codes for CASRPGHFSGNTIYF.

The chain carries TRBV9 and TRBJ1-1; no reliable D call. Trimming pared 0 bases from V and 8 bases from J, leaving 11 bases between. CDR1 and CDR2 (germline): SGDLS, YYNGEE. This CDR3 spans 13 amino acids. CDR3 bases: TGTGCCAGCAGCGTAGGTAATCCGGGAGAAGCTTTCTTT. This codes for CASSVGNPGEAFF. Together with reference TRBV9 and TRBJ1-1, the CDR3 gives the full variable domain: DSGVTQTPKHLITATGQRVTLRCSPRSGDLSVYWYQQSLDQGLQFLIQYYNGEERAKGNILERFSAQQFPDLHSELNLSSLELGDSALYFCASSVGNPGEAFFGQGTRLTVV.

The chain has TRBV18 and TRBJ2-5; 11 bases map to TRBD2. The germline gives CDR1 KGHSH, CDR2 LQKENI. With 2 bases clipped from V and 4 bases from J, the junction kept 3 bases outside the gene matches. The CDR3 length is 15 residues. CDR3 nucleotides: TGTGCCAGCTCACCAGGGCTAGCGGGAGGAGAGACCCAGTACTTC. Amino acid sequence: CASSPGLAGGETQYF.

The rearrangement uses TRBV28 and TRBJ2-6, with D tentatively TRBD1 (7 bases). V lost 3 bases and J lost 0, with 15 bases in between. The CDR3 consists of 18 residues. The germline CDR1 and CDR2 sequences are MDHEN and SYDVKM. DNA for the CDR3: TGTGCCAGCAGTTTTACAGGGGCGGGATTCTCTGGGGCCAACGTCCTGACTTTC. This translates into CASSFTGAGFSGANVLTF.

The chain's CDR3 is CASRPPGGKNEQFF. The CDR3 coding sequence is TGTGCCAGCAGACCCCCCGGGGGGAAGAATGAGCAGTTCTTC. This chain connects TRBV7-9 to TRBJ2-1; 7 bases match TRBD2. Trimming took 6 bases from V and 7 from J; bases not matched to a gene: 9. The germline gives CDR1 SEHNR, CDR2 FQNEAQ (reference sequence). CDR3 length: 14 residues.

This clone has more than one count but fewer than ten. CDR3 in DNA: TGTGCCAGCAGTTTAACGGGGGTTTGGTGGGAGCAGTACTTC. Protein product: CASSLTGVWWEQYF. The chain recombines TRBV28 with TRBJ2-7, with D tentatively TRBD2 (6 bases). V was shortened by 2 bases and J by 7 bases, with 15 bases between the two germline ends. This CDR3 has 14 residues. The V gene's germline CDR1 is MDHEN and CDR2 SYDVKM.

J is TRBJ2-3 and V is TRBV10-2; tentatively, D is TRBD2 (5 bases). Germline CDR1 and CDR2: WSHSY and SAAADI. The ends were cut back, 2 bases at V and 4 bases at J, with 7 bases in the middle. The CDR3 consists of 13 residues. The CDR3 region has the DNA TGCGCCAGCAGTGAGCGTAGCGCAGATACGCAGTATTTT. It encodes CASSERSADTQYF.

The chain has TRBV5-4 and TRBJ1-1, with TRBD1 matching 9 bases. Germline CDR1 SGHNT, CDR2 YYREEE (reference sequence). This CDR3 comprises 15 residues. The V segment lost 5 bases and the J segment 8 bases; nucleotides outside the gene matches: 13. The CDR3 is CASSWNAGTGPEAFF. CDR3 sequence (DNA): TGTGCCAGCAGTTGGAATGCCGGGACAGGGCCCGAAGCTTTCTTT.

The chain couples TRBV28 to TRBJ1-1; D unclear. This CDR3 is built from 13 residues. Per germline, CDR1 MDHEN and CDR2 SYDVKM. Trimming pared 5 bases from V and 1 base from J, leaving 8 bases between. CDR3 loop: CASSGRRNTEAFF. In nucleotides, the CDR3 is TGTGCCAGCAGTGGGCGCAGGAACACTGAAGCTTTCTTT. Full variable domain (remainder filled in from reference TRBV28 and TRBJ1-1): DVKVTQSSRYLVKRTGEKVFLECVQDMDHENMFWYRQDPGLGLRLIYFSYDVKMKEKGDIPEGYSVSREKKERFSLILESASTNQTSMYLCASSGRRNTEAFFGQGTRLTVV.

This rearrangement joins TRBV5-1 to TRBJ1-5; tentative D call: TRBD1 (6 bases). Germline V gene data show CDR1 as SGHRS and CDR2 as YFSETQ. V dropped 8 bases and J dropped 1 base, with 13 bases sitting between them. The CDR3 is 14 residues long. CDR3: CASRRDISNQPQHF. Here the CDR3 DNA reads TGCGCCAGTCGTCGGGACATAAGCAATCAGCCCCAGCATTTT.

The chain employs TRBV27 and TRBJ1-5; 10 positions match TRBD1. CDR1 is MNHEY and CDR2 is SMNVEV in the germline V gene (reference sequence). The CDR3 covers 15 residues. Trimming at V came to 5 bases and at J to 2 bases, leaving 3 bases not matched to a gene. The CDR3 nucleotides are TGTGCCAGCAGTCCCGGGACAGGGGGCAATCAGCCCCAGCATTTT. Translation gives CASSPGTGGNQPQHF.

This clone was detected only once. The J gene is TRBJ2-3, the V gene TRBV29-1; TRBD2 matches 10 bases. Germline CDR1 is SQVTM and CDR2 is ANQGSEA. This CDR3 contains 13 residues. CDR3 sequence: CKLTGTSADTQYF. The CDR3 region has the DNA TGCAAGCTTACCGGGACTAGCGCAGATACGCAGTATTTT.

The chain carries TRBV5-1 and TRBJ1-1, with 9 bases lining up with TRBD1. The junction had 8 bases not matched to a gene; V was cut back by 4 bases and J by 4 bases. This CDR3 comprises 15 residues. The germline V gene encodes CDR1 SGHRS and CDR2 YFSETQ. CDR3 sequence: CASSARQGVGTEAFF. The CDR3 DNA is TGCGCCAGCAGCGCCCGACAGGGGGTGGGCACTGAAGCTTTCTTT.

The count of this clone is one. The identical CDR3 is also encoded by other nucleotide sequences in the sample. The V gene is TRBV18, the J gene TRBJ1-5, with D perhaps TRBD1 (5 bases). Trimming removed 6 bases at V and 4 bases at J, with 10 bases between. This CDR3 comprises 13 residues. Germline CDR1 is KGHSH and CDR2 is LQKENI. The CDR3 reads CASSPDRNQPQHF. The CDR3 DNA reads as TGTGCCAGCTCCCCCGACAGAAATCAGCCCCAGCATTTT.

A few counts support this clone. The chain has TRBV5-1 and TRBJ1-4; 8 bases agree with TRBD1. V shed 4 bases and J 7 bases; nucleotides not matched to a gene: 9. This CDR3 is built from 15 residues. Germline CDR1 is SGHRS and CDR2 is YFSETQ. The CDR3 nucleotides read TGCGCCAGCAGCGACCCACAGGGGGTAGTTGAAAAACTGTTTTTT. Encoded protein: CASSDPQGVVEKLFF.

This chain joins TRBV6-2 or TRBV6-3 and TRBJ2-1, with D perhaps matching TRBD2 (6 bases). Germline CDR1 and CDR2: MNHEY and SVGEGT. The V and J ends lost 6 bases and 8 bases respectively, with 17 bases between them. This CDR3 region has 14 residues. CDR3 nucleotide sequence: TGTGCCAGCAGCCGGACTATGGTTATCTATGAGCAGTTCTTC. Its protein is CASSRTMVIYEQFF.

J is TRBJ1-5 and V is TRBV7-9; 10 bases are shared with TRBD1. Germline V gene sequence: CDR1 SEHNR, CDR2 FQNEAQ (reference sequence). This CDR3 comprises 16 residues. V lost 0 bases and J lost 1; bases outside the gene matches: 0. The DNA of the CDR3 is TGTGCCAGCAGCTTAGCGGGACAGGGGAGCAATCAGCCCCAGCATTTT. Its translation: CASSLAGQGSNQPQHF.

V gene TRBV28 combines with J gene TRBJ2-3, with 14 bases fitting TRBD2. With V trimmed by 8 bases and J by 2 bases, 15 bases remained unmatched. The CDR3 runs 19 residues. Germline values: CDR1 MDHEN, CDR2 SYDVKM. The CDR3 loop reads CASGFPGTSGSRATDTQYF. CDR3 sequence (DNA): TGTGCCAGCGGATTCCCCGGGACTAGCGGGAGTCGGGCCACAGATACGCAGTATTTT.

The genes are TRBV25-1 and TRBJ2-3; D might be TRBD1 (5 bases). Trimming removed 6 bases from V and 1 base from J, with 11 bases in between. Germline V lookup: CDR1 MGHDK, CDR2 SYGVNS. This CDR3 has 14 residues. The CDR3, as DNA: TGTGCCAGCAGGGACGTCAGGGGCACAGATACGCAGTATTTT. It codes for CASRDVRGTDTQYF.

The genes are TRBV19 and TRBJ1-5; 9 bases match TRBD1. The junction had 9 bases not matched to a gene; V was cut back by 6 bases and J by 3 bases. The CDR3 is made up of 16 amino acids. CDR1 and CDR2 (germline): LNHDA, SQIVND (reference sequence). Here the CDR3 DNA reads TGTGCCAGTAGGCCGACAGGGGGTGTTTACAATCAGCCCCAGCATTTT. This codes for CASRPTGGVYNQPQHF.

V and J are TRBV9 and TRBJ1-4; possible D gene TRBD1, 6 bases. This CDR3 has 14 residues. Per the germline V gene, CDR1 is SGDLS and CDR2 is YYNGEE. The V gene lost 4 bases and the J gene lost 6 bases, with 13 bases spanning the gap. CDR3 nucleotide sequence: TGTGCCAGCAGCCCCAGGGGCGTGGATGAAAAACTGTTTTTT. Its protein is CASSPRGVDEKLFF. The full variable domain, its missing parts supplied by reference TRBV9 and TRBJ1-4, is DSGVTQTPKHLITATGQRVTLRCSPRSGDLSVYWYQQSLDQGLQFLIQYYNGEERAKGNILERFSAQQFPDLHSELNLSSLELGDSALYFCASSPRGVDEKLFFGSGTQLSVL.

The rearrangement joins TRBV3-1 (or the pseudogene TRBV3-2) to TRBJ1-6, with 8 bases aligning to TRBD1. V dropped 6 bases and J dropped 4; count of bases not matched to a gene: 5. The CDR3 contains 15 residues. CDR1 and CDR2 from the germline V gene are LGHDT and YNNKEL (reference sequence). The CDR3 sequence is CASSPGQAYNSPLHF. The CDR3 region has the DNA TGTGCCAGCAGTCCGGGACAGGCTTATAATTCACCCCTCCACTTT.

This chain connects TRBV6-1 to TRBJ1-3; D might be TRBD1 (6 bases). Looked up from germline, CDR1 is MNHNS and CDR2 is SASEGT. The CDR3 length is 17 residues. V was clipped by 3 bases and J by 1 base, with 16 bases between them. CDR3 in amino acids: CASSDQQGFWSGNTIYF. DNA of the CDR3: TGTGCCAGCAGTGATCAACAGGGTTTTTGGTCTGGAAACACCATATATTTT.

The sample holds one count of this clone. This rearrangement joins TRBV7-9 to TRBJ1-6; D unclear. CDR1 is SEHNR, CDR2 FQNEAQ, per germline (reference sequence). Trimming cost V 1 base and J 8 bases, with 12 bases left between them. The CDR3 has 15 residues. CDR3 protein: CASSLGPVSHSPLHF. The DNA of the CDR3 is TGTGCCAGCAGCTTAGGGCCCGTCTCTCATTCACCCCTCCACTTT.

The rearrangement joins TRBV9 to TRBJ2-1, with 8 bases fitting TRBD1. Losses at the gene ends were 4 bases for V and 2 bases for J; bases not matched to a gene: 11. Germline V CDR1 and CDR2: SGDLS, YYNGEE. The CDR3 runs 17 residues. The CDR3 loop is CASSPGPTGVPYNEQFF. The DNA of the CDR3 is TGTGCCAGCAGCCCCGGCCCGACAGGGGTCCCCTACAATGAGCAGTTCTTC.